A single sample gave rise to the 22 T cell receptor beta chains below, sequenced in a study of identical twins. TCRdb processed the 5' RACE reads anew with MiXCR; each CDR3 protein has one entry. The sample yields about 720,000 distinct CDR3 sequences, 15% to 20% seen once. The same sample was also used in a study of T cells expressing NK-cell markers.

Sequenced input: PBMCs. These receptors originate from a woman aged 18-30 years in good health.

The V call is TRBV29-1, the J call TRBJ1-1, with D unclear. The V gene's germline CDR1 is SQVTM and CDR2 ANQGSEA. The CDR3 totals 15 residues. V was clipped by 4 bases and J by 1 base, with 16 bases between them. CDR3 loop: CSVAPRAIQNTEAFF. The CDR3 DNA reads TGCAGCGTTGCCCCTCGGGCGATCCAGAACACTGAAGCTTTCTTT.

J is TRBJ2-1 and V is TRBV10-3; D is unclear. V dropped 2 bases and J dropped 3 bases, with 11 bases sitting between them. Germline V gene data show CDR1 as ENHRY and CDR2 as SYGVKD. The CDR3 sequence is 15 residues long. CDR3 sequence reads: CAISEGVLDYNEQFF. DNA of the CDR3: TGTGCCATCAGTGAGGGGGTGTTAGACTACAATGAGCAGTTCTTC.

This clonotype was counted only a few times. The rearrangement joins TRBV12-5 to TRBJ2-7, with D perhaps TRBD1 (7 bases). Trimming stripped 2 bases from V and 3 bases from J, with 23 bases between. Looked up from germline, CDR1 is LGHNT and CDR2 is FRNRAP. The CDR3 runs to 18 residues. The CDR3 is CASGLPRGTANPYYEQYF. The CDR3 bases are TGTGCTAGTGGTTTGCCCCGGGGGACAGCCAATCCTTACTACGAGCAGTACTTC.

The chain carries TRBV3-1 and TRBJ2-2, with 7 bases identical to TRBD2. The CDR3 contains 15 residues. Germline assignment: CDR1 LGHDT and CDR2 YNNKEL (reference sequence). V trimming: 4 bases; J trimming: 4 bases; junction bases outside the gene matches: 6. CDR3 sequence: CASSPRDYGTGELFF. CDR3 coding DNA: TGTGCCAGCAGCCCGCGGGACTACGGCACCGGGGAGCTGTTTTTT.

This clonotype has more than one count but fewer than ten. The chain combines TRBV20-1 with TRBJ2-5, with D maybe TRBD2 (5 bases). This CDR3 is 14 amino acids long. Trimming took 0 bases from V and 4 from J, leaving 12 bases between them. The germline CDR1 and CDR2 sequences are DFQATT and SNEGSKA (reference sequence). This chain's CDR3 is CSARDGGGGETQYF. For the CDR3, the DNA is TGCAGTGCTAGAGATGGTGGCGGAGGAGAGACCCAGTACTTC.

The CDR3 sequence is CASSVVGTSGRDEQFF. CDR3 coding DNA: TGTGCCAGCAGCGTGGTTGGGACTAGCGGGAGAGATGAGCAGTTCTTC. This sequence joins TRBV9 and TRBJ2-1, with TRBD2 matching 14 bases. The junction had 6 bases not matched to a gene; V was cut back by 2 bases and J by 8 bases. Germline lookup yields CDR1 SGDLS and CDR2 YYNGEE. CDR3 length: 16 amino acids. Using reference TRBV9 and TRBJ2-1 for the parts outside the CDR3, the full variable domain is DSGVTQTPKHLITATGQRVTLRCSPRSGDLSVYWYQQSLDQGLQFLIQYYNGEERAKGNILERFSAQQFPDLHSELNLSSLELGDSALYFCASSVVGTSGRDEQFFGPGTRLTVL.

This chain joins TRBV12-3 or TRBV12-4 and TRBJ2-2; TRBD2 might be the D (7 bases). Trimming removed 7 bases at V and 0 bases at J, with 18 bases between. CDR3 size: 17 residues. CDR3 bases: TGTGCCAGCACCCCGAGGGGGGGGGAGTCGAACACCGGGGAGCTGTTTTTT. Amino acid sequence: CASTPRGGESNTGELFF.

The chain employs TRBV9 and TRBJ2-1; 7 bases match TRBD2. CDR1 is SGDLS, CDR2 YYNGEE, per germline. CDR3 length: 16 amino acids. The V gene end was trimmed by 6 bases and the J gene end by 1 base; junction bases not matched to a gene: 10. The CDR3: CASTKPGGGSYNEQFF. CDR3 DNA sequence: TGTGCCAGCACCAAGCCCGGGGGAGGGTCCTACAATGAGCAGTTCTTC. Filled out from reference TRBV9 and TRBJ2-1, the complete variable domain reads DSGVTQTPKHLITATGQRVTLRCSPRSGDLSVYWYQQSLDQGLQFLIQYYNGEERAKGNILERFSAQQFPDLHSELNLSSLELGDSALYFCASTKPGGGSYNEQFFGPGTRLTVL.

The chain couples TRBV18 to TRBJ2-7; 8 bases match TRBD2. This CDR3 comprises 13 residues. V lost 2 bases to trimming and J lost 5 bases; unmatched junction nucleotides: 2. The germline CDR1 and CDR2 sequences are KGHSH and LQKENI. Here the CDR3 DNA reads TGTGCCAGCTCACCAGGGACTAGAAACGAGCAGTACTTC. Its translation is CASSPGTRNEQYF.

The chain recombines TRBV10-3 with TRBJ2-3; a weak D match, TRBD2 (6 bases). This CDR3 has 12 amino acids. Germline V lookup: CDR1 ENHRY, CDR2 SYGVKD. V lost 7 bases to trimming and J lost 2 bases, with 7 bases between them. CDR3 residues: CAIKDYTDTQYF. CDR3 nucleotides: TGTGCCATCAAGGACTACACAGATACGCAGTATTTT.

The rearrangement links TRBV9 to TRBJ2-2; possibly TRBD2 for D (5 bases). With 4 bases removed from V and 5 bases from J, the gap between germline ends came to 18 bases. The CDR3 spans 16 residues. CDR1 SGDLS and CDR2 YYNGEE come from the germline V gene. The CDR3 DNA is TGTGCCAGCAGCCCCCTCGAACCACGCGGGACCGGGGAGCTGTTTTTT. This sequence encodes CASSPLEPRGTGELFF.

The chain uses TRBV7-9 and TRBJ2-7; 8 bases agree with TRBD1. V trimming: 10 bases; J trimming: 0 bases; junction bases outside the gene matches: 5. CDR1 and CDR2 (germline): SEHNR, FQNEAQ (reference sequence). The CDR3 is 13 amino acids. The CDR3 sequence: CATAQGVSYEQYF. DNA of the CDR3: TGTGCCACCGCACAGGGGGTCTCCTACGAGCAGTACTTC.

This clonotype came up a few times. The gene calls are TRBV3-1 and TRBJ2-5; D is unresolved. The CDR3 is made up of 13 amino acids. Trimming pared 3 bases from V and 5 bases from J, leaving 10 bases between. Per the germline V gene, CDR1 is LGHDT and CDR2 is YNNKEL (reference sequence). CDR3 coding DNA: TGTGCCAGCAGCCAGTTCCGGGCGGAGACCCAGTACTTC. Its translation: CASSQFRAETQYF.

At least ten counts were recorded for this clonotype. The rearrangement joins TRBV5-6 to TRBJ1-1; TRBD1 agrees at 8 bases. The germline V gene encodes CDR1 SGHDT and CDR2 YYEEEE. The CDR3 consists of 13 residues. The junction had 3 bases not matched to a gene; V was cut back by 4 bases and J by 4 bases. The CDR3 is CASSVDRGTEAFF. Here the CDR3 DNA reads TGTGCCAGCAGCGTTGACAGGGGCACTGAAGCTTTCTTT.

The CDR3 sequence: CASSLVSRVETQYF. CDR3 coding DNA: TGTGCCAGCAGCTTAGTCTCCAGGGTGGAGACCCAGTACTTC. The chain uses TRBV7-9 and TRBJ2-5; tentatively, D is TRBD1 (5 bases). Germline values: CDR1 SEHNR, CDR2 FQNEAQ (reference sequence). The CDR3 consists of 14 residues. The V end lost 1 base, the J end lost 5 bases, and 11 bases lay between the germline ends.

The rearrangement joins TRBV7-6 to TRBJ2-7, with D perhaps matching TRBD1 (5 bases). The CDR3 is made up of 16 amino acids. CDR1 is SGHVS, CDR2 FNYEAQ, per germline. V was pared by 3 bases and J by 9 bases, with 24 bases between. This chain's CDR3 is CASSLAGLSLRSVQYF. The DNA for the CDR3 is TGTGCCAGCAGCTTGGCAGGGTTGAGTTTACGGTCCGTGCAGTACTTC.

This clonotype was picked up many times. The CDR3 sequence is CASSLVGTYEQYF. CDR3 DNA: TGTGCCAGCAGCTTAGTGGGGACGTACGAGCAGTACTTC. The rearrangement links TRBV7-9 to TRBJ2-7; D tentatively fits TRBD1 or TRBD2 (5 bases each). The germline CDR1 and CDR2 sequences are SEHNR and FQNEAQ (reference sequence). V gave up 1 base and J gave up 4 bases, with 8 bases separating them. The CDR3 spans 13 residues.

The chain has TRBV20-1 and TRBJ2-1; 9 bases agree with TRBD2. The CDR3 runs 16 residues. Germline V gives CDR1 DFQATT, CDR2 SNEGSKA (reference sequence). Trimming removed 5 bases from V and 3 bases from J; junction bases left unmatched: 11. The CDR3 region is CSAVFLAGTVYNEQFF. CDR3 nucleotides: TGCAGTGCTGTATTCCTAGCGGGAACAGTCTACAATGAGCAGTTCTTC.

This chain connects TRBV20-1 to TRBJ1-1; TRBD1 might be the D (5 bases). This CDR3 comprises 11 residues. The germline V and J ends were trimmed by 6 bases and 9 bases, with 14 bases remaining between them. Germline V lookup: CDR1 DFQATT, CDR2 SNEGSKA (reference sequence). The CDR3 loop is CSAPGHKQAFF. Written as DNA, the CDR3 is TGCAGTGCCCCAGGACACAAGCAAGCTTTCTTT.

DNA for the CDR3: TGCAGTGCTAGAGATCAGGGGAGCGCCACCGGGGAGCAGTTCTTC. Its translation is CSARDQGSATGEQFF. This rearrangement joins TRBV20-1 to TRBJ2-1; D may be TRBD1 (6 bases). The CDR3 spans 15 residues. V lost 0 bases and J lost 10, with 19 bases in between. Germline-derived CDR1 and CDR2 are DFQATT and SNEGSKA (reference sequence).

The CDR3 reads CASTLDRQGGSPLHF. The CDR3, as DNA: TGCGCCAGCACCCTGGATCGGCAGGGAGGTTCACCCCTCCACTTT. V gene TRBV5-1 combines with J gene TRBJ1-6; a weak D match, TRBD1 (5 bases). The V and J ends lost 6 bases and 9 bases respectively, with 19 bases between them. Germline-derived CDR1 and CDR2 are SGHRS and YFSETQ. This CDR3 spans 15 amino acids.

V is TRBV4-2 and J is TRBJ2-1, with D perhaps TRBD1 (5 bases). Trimming took off 0 bases at V and 9 bases at J, with 9 bases between the two ends. This CDR3 spans 13 amino acids. Germline V lookup: CDR1 LGHNA, CDR2 YNFKEQ. In DNA form, the CDR3 reads TGTGCCAGCAGCCAAGACCGTAGGGGTGAGCAGTTCTTC. Translated, it gives CASSQDRRGEQFF.